This record looks at one T cell receptor beta chain sequence and its context. Method: immunoSEQ multiplex PCR; TCRdb's copy keeps in-frame clones and lacks some. The sample contains roughly 410,000 clones, 95% of which appear only once. The data are from a study of shared T cell receptors in the human thymus. CDR1 and CDR2 (germline): MDHEN, SYDVKM. The CDR3 extends over 13 amino acids. Losses at the gene ends were 8 bases for V and 3 bases for J; bases not matched to a gene: 6. This receptor was taken from a human donor. This sequence joins TRBV28 and TRBJ2-7; the match to TRBD2 covers 8 bases. The sample was thymocytes. The CDR3 sequence: CASLKRGGYEQYF. CDR3 coding DNA: TGTGCCAGCCTAAAACGGGGGGGCTACGAGCAGTACTTC.